Listed here are 23 T cell receptor beta chains from one sample, sequenced in a study of molecular identifiers for immune sequencing clone quantification. TCRdb fed the PCR reads into MiXCR, producing one record per CDR3 protein. There are about 630,000 distinct CDR3 sequences in the sample; roughly 27% occur only once, and about 0.84% lies in the top ten. The source material was naive CD8+ T cells from blood, with Jurkat cell RNA spiked in. Subset denoted: FACS-sorted CD8+CD4-CCR7+CD45RA+ naive T cells. Receptors were obtained from a human donor in good health. Some libraries in this study had Jurkat cell RNA spiked in.

V and J are TRBV4-3 and TRBJ2-3, with 8 bases aligning to TRBD2. The V and J ends lost 1 base and 2 bases, in that order; junction bases with no gene match: 8. Germline CDR1 and CDR2: LGHNA and YSLEER. CDR3 length: 17 residues. The CDR3 sequence: CASSQGRAGAPTDTQYF. The CDR3 DNA follows: TGCGCCAGCAGCCAAGGGAGAGCGGGGGCCCCCACAGATACGCAGTATTTT.

To note about this clonotype: Since a much larger clone is just one base distant, this may be a read error. A read error is likely, as this CDR3 ends without the conserved phenylalanine or tryptophan. Here the CDR3 DNA reads TGTGCCAGCAGCTGGGGGGACAGATCCAAAAACATTCAGTACCTC. Amino acids: CASSWGDRSKNIQYL. This rearrangement joins TRBV5-6 to TRBJ2-4, with D perhaps matching TRBD1 (7 bases). Germline V CDR1 and CDR2: SGHDT, YYEEEE. V lost 3 bases, J lost 2 bases, and 12 bases lay in between. This CDR3 has 15 residues.

The chain is built from TRBV5-5 and TRBJ1-1, with 9 bases aligning to TRBD1. The CDR3 loop spans 14 amino acids. From germline, CDR1 is SGHKS and CDR2 YYEKEE (reference sequence). Unmatched junction bases numbered 4, after V lost 3 bases and J lost 4 bases. The CDR3 DNA sequence: TGTGCCAGCAGCTGGGACAGGGAGAGCACTGAAGCTTTCTTT. Translation: CASSWDRESTEAFF.

This clonotype has only a few counts. The chain is built from TRBV4-2 and TRBJ2-7; 11 nucleotides match TRBD2. From germline, CDR1 is LGHNA and CDR2 YNFKEQ. The CDR3 consists of 20 residues. Trimming took 0 bases from V and 7 from J; bases not matched to a gene: 20. CDR3 region: CASSQEFGGRGTSGRSEQYF. CDR3 sequence (DNA): TGTGCCAGCAGCCAAGAGTTCGGGGGCAGGGGAACTAGCGGGAGAAGTGAGCAGTACTTC.

This clonotype has at least ten counts. The chain has TRBV12-3 or TRBV12-4 and TRBJ1-1, with TRBD1 identical over 9 bases. J gave up 4 bases and V 6 bases, and 6 bases lay outside the gene matches. The CDR3 extends over 14 amino acids. The chain's CDR3 is CASSRTGVGTEAFF. In nucleotides, the CDR3 is TGTGCCAGCAGCCGGACAGGGGTAGGCACTGAAGCTTTCTTT.

Turning to this clonotype: Just one base apart from a much larger clone, this may be a read error. V usage is TRBV6-5 and J usage is TRBJ2-3; 7 nucleotides align to TRBD2. J was trimmed by 4 bases and V by 2 bases; bases with no gene match: 9. The CDR3 has 16 residues. Germline V lookup: CDR1 MNHEY, CDR2 SVGAGI. CDR3 in DNA: TGTGCCAGCAGTTACGGGGGGAGGGTACGCGCAGATACGCAGTATTTT. As protein: CASSYGGRVRADTQYF.

This clonotype was seen a few times. Given a much more abundant clone one base away, this may be a read error. The chain combines TRBV7-3 with TRBJ2-7; no definite D call. The germline V and J ends were trimmed by 5 bases and 3 bases, with 8 bases remaining between them. The CDR3 covers 12 residues. CDR1 is SGHTA and CDR2 is FQGTGA in the germline V gene. CDR3 residues: CASSHCLYEQYF. The CDR3 bases are TGTGCCAGCAGCCACTGCCTCTACGAGCAGTACTTC.

This clonotype was detected many times. The rearrangement joins TRBV6-2 or TRBV6-3 to TRBJ2-3, with D unclear. CDR1 is MNHEY and CDR2 is SVGEGT in the germline V gene. The CDR3 is 15 residues long. Between the trimmed V and J ends, which lost 0 bases and 4 bases, there was a span of 11 bases. The chain's CDR3 is CASSYSNPTADTQYF. The CDR3 DNA sequence: TGTGCCAGCAGTTACTCGAACCCCACCGCAGATACGCAGTATTTT.

Comment on this clonotype: This may be a read error: a much more frequent sequence differs by one nucleotide. The chain uses TRBV6-6 and TRBJ1-2, with 9 bases that match TRBD1. In germline, CDR1 is MNHNY, CDR2 SVGAGI (reference sequence). J gave up 7 bases and V 1 base, and 16 bases lay outside the gene matches. The CDR3 consists of 18 residues. Written as DNA, the CDR3 is TGTGCCAGCAGTTACTTAGCCGGGACAGGGTCCTCTTTAGCTGGCTACACCTTC. Its translation: CASSYLAGTGSSLAGYTF.

This clonotype was detected a few times. V is TRBV28 and J is TRBJ2-1, with TRBD2 matching over 11 bases. V shed 7 bases, J shed 9 bases, and the junction held 17 bases outside the gene matches. CDR1 and CDR2 (germline): MDHEN, SYDVKM. The length of the CDR3 is 17 residues. CDR3 bases: TGTGCCAGCACCATAAGGGGGACTAGCGGTTTTATAGGTGAGCAGTTCTTC. Protein product: CASTIRGTSGFIGEQFF.

This clonotype was observed a few times. This chain links TRBV12-3 or TRBV12-4 with TRBJ2-1, with D possibly being TRBD2 (5 bases). The CDR3 covers 15 residues. Trimming pared 3 bases from V and 0 bases from J, leaving 9 bases between. CDR3 amino acids: CASSFGDYSYNEQFF. The CDR3 nucleotides read TGTGCCAGCAGTTTCGGGGATTACTCCTACAATGAGCAGTTCTTC.

The chain links TRBV4-3 to TRBJ2-5; D remains ambiguous. Germline-derived CDR1 and CDR2 are LGHNA and YSLEER. The V and J ends lost 1 base and 0 bases respectively, with 12 bases between them. The CDR3 runs to 16 residues. CDR3 residues: CASSQGFDRYQETQYF. For the CDR3, the DNA is TGCGCCAGCAGCCAAGGCTTTGACCGTTACCAAGAGACCCAGTACTTC.

Of note for this clonotype: This may come from a read error, since a much larger clone is one base off. This chain connects TRBV4-1 to TRBJ1-2; TRBD1 might be the D (6 bases). CDR3 size: 16 residues. Germline lookup yields CDR1 MGHRA and CDR2 YSYEKL. CDR3 loop: CAGSQDLGLQGWDYTF. In DNA, the CDR3 is TGCGCCGGCAGCCAAGATTTGGGGCTACAGGGTTGGGACTACACCTTC.

This rearrangement joins TRBV14 to TRBJ1-2, with 7 positions matching TRBD1. This CDR3 comprises 14 residues. Trimming cost V 4 bases and J 5 bases; bases outside gene matches: 7. Germline V gene lookup returns CDR1 SGHDN and CDR2 FVKESK. DNA for the CDR3: TGTGCCAGCAGCCTACCCGGGACAGCATATGGCTACACCTTC. Encoded protein: CASSLPGTAYGYTF.

DNA for the CDR3: TGTGCCAGCAGCGTAGAGACAGGCGCGCGTTTGACTGAAGCTTTCTTT. Translated, it gives CASSVETGARLTEAFF. This chain links TRBV9 with TRBJ1-1; a possible D gene is TRBD1 (6 bases). The CDR3 runs to 16 residues. The ends were cut back, 0 bases at V and 5 bases at J, with 17 bases in the middle. The germline V gene encodes CDR1 SGDLS and CDR2 YYNGEE.

The CDR3 DNA sequence: TGTGCCAGCAGCGTAGGACAGACTGACACAGATACGCAGTATTTT. Amino acid sequence: CASSVGQTDTDTQYF. J is TRBJ2-3 and V is TRBV9; TRBD1 might be the D (5 bases). Germline lookup yields CDR1 SGDLS and CDR2 YYNGEE. The CDR3 totals 15 residues. The V and J ends lost 0 bases and 2 bases respectively, with 10 bases between them.

This clonotype was detected many times. The V call is TRBV29-1, the J call TRBJ2-3; D is ambiguous. Germline CDR1 reads SQVTM; CDR2 reads ANQGSEA. The CDR3 loop spans 11 amino acids. The V and J ends lost 6 bases and 4 bases respectively, with 8 bases between them. The CDR3 loop is CSVGSADTQYF. Here the CDR3 DNA reads TGCAGCGTGGGGTCGGCAGATACGCAGTATTTT.

The V gene is TRBV7-9, the J gene TRBJ1-4; TRBD1 matches at 8 bases. With 3 bases clipped from V and 10 bases from J, the junction kept 7 bases outside the gene matches. Germline-derived CDR1 and CDR2 are SEHNR and FQNEAQ (reference sequence). This CDR3 has 14 residues. CDR3 amino acids: CASSLSRGPAKLFF. The CDR3 region has the DNA TGTGCCAGCAGCTTGTCCAGGGGGCCCGCAAAACTGTTTTTT.

With regard to this clonotype: This may arise from a read error, as a much more abundant clone is one base away. The CDR3 carries no conserved terminal phenylalanine or tryptophan, so it likely arises from a read error. J is TRBJ1-1 and V is TRBV19, with no clear D. Between the trimmed V and J ends, which lost 1 base and 6 bases, there was a span of 15 bases. Germline-derived CDR1 and CDR2 are LNHDA and SQIVND (reference sequence). This CDR3 spans 15 amino acids. The CDR3 spells CASSIGFREVAEAFY. The CDR3 DNA reads as TGTGCCAGTAGTATAGGTTTCCGGGAGGTCGCTGAAGCTTTCTAT.

This clonotype was counted many times. The rearrangement links TRBV20-1 to TRBJ2-7; D not certain. V was shortened by 2 bases and J by 4 bases, with 6 bases between the two germline ends. CDR1 is DFQATT, CDR2 SNEGSKA, per germline (reference sequence). There are 11 residues in the CDR3. The CDR3 DNA reads TGCAGTGCTAGATCGGAGTACGAGCAGTACTTC. As protein: CSARSEYEQYF.

This clonotype has more than one count but fewer than ten. The V gene is TRBV5-8, the J gene TRBJ2-7, with TRBD1 matching over 12 bases. The V and J ends lost 4 bases and 5 bases, in that order; junction bases with no gene match: 7. Germline CDR1 and CDR2: SGHTS and YDEGEE. The CDR3 loop spans 15 amino acids. The CDR3 protein is CASSAGTGGMNEQYF. CDR3 nucleotides: TGTGCCAGCAGCGCCGGGACAGGGGGCATGAACGAGCAGTACTTC.

This chain connects TRBV27 to TRBJ2-7; tentative D call: TRBD2 (7 bases). CDR1 and CDR2 from the germline V gene are MNHEY and SMNVEV (reference sequence). The CDR3 covers 14 residues. Between the trimmed V and J ends, which lost 5 bases and 9 bases, there was a span of 20 bases. CDR3 bases: TGTGCCAGCAGTCCCCCCGACGCGAGGGGGGGGCAGTACTTC. This gives the protein CASSPPDARGGQYF.

This clonotype was observed many times. The V call is TRBV7-2, the J call TRBJ2-2; 13 positions agree with TRBD2. V dropped 5 bases and J dropped 3; count of bases not matched to a gene: 9. Germline CDR1 reads SGHTA; CDR2 reads FQGNSA. The CDR3 contains 18 residues. CDR3 amino acids: CASSPGGGLAGDTGELFF. DNA of the CDR3: TGTGCCAGCAGCCCGGGGGGTGGACTAGCGGGAGACACCGGGGAGCTGTTTTTT.